One sample yielded the 32 T cell receptor beta chains listed below, sequenced in a study of shared clonotypes between healthy human individuals. The repertoire was sequenced with immunoSEQ multiplex PCR; TCRdb's copy has only in-frame clones and lacks some. The sample contains millions of clones, roughly 92% of which appear only once. Sequenced sample: naive CD4+ T cells sorted from blood. Indicated subset: CD45RA+ positively selected. These receptors originate from a man aged 18 to 30 in good health.

This rearrangement joins TRBV6-5 to TRBJ1-4, with D perhaps TRBD1 (5 bases). Trimming cost V 6 bases and J 7 bases, with 15 bases left between them. The CDR3 runs 14 residues. Per germline, CDR1 MNHEY and CDR2 SVGAGI. CDR3 region: CASRVPGTAEKLFF. The CDR3 DNA reads as TGTGCCAGCAGGGTCCCCGGGACTGCTGAAAAACTGTTTTTT.

The chain has TRBV7-3 and TRBJ2-6, with D hard to call. Germline values: CDR1 SGHTA, CDR2 FQGTGA. The CDR3 has 14 residues. Deletions cut 5 bases from V and 9 bases from J, with 14 bases between. The chain's CDR3 is CASSPTPDLNVLTF. The CDR3 bases are TGTGCCAGCAGCCCGACCCCGGACCTCAACGTCCTGACTTTC.

The table lists this clone with a few counts. This rearrangement joins TRBV19 to TRBJ1-1; 12 positions agree with TRBD1. This CDR3 has 14 residues. Germline V lookup: CDR1 LNHDA, CDR2 SQIVND (reference sequence). With V trimmed by 7 bases and J by 5 bases, 5 bases remained unmatched. Here the CDR3 DNA reads TGTGCCAGTACTGGGACAGGGGGCCGAACTGAAGCTTTCTTT. Its translation: CASTGTGGRTEAFF.

The V call is TRBV9, the J call TRBJ2-3, with TRBD2 matching over 7 bases. Germline CDR1 SGDLS, CDR2 YYNGEE. The CDR3 is 17 residues long. Unmatched junction bases numbered 14, after V lost 0 bases and J lost 7 bases. CDR3 bases: TGTGCCAGCAGCGTAGTCTCAATGGGCGGGGGTCGCAATACGCAGTATTTT. Its protein is CASSVVSMGGGRNTQYF.

V gene TRBV2 combines with J gene TRBJ1-6; tentatively, D is TRBD1 (6 bases). Trimming took 10 bases from V and 7 from J, leaving 14 bases between them. The CDR3 has 13 residues. In germline, CDR1 is SNHLY, CDR2 FYNNEI. CDR3 residues: CATLGTFNSPLHF. The CDR3 coding sequence is TGTGCCACCCTGGGGACATTCAATTCACCCCTCCACTTT.

The chain uses TRBV19 and TRBJ2-4; D is perhaps TRBD1 or TRBD2 (5 bases each). Deletions cut 1 base from V and 0 bases from J, with 13 bases between. CDR3 length: 17 amino acids. The germline gives CDR1 LNHDA, CDR2 SQIVND (reference sequence). Here the CDR3 DNA reads TGTGCCAGTAGTATAGGAGGGACCGCGCTAGCCAAAAACATTCAGTACTTC. Its protein is CASSIGGTALAKNIQYF.

The rearrangement links TRBV28 to TRBJ2-2; 11 positions match TRBD2. J lost 2 bases, V lost 4 bases, and 6 bases had no gene match. The CDR3 length is 17 residues. Germline V lookup: CDR1 MDHEN, CDR2 SYDVKM. The CDR3 DNA sequence: TGTGCCAGCAGTTCACCGGGACTAGCGGAAAACACCGGGGAGCTGTTTTTT. Encoded protein: CASSSPGLAENTGELFF.

This chain connects TRBV19 to TRBJ2-7; 9 bases are shared with TRBD2. Losses at the gene ends were 8 bases for V and 6 bases for J; bases not matched to a gene: 14. The germline gives CDR1 LNHDA, CDR2 SQIVND (reference sequence). The CDR3 spans 15 residues. This chain's CDR3 is CASRDAGGPRSEQYF. The CDR3 DNA reads TGTGCCAGTCGAGACGCGGGAGGGCCGAGAAGCGAGCAGTACTTC.

V is TRBV18 and J is TRBJ1-1; D gene unclear. This CDR3 region has 14 residues. The germline V gene has CDR1 KGHSH and CDR2 LQKENI. Trimming shortened V by 6 bases and J by 0 bases, and 11 bases separated the two germline ends. The CDR3 region has the DNA TGTGCCAGCTCCCCTATCGAACTGAACACTGAAGCTTTCTTT. Protein: CASSPIELNTEAFF.

The chain couples TRBV2 to TRBJ2-2, with TRBD1 as a possible D gene (5 bases). The CDR3 has 14 amino acids. Germline-derived CDR1 and CDR2 are SNHLY and FYNNEI. Deletions cut 3 bases from V and 5 bases from J, with 10 bases between. CDR3 residues: CASSEGLTTGELFF. Written as DNA, the CDR3 is TGTGCCAGCAGTGAGGGGCTAACTACCGGGGAGCTGTTTTTT.

The J gene is TRBJ2-1, the V gene TRBV6-1; D may correspond to TRBD1 or TRBD2 (6 bases each). From germline, CDR1 is MNHNS and CDR2 SASEGT. The V and J ends lost 2 bases and 4 bases respectively, with 15 bases between them. The CDR3 contains 16 residues. The CDR3 coding sequence is TGTGCCAGCAGTGAACTCCGGACTACAGGGTACAATGAGCAGTTCTTC. The encoded protein is CASSELRTTGYNEQFF.

CDR3 in DNA: TGCAGCGTCTACACAGGGGCCGACTCCTACGAGCAGTACTTC. This gives the protein CSVYTGADSYEQYF. The chain has TRBV29-1 and TRBJ2-7, with TRBD1 identical over 7 bases. This CDR3 is built from 14 residues. J gave up 0 bases and V 6 bases, and 8 bases lay outside the gene matches. Germline-derived CDR1 and CDR2 are SQVTM and ANQGSEA.

In regard to this clone: This specimen includes other DNA sequences encoding the same CDR3. The chain employs TRBV30 and TRBJ1-1; D is uncertain. Trimming removed 2 bases at V and 4 bases at J, with 11 bases between. The CDR3 is 13 amino acids. Germline-derived CDR1 and CDR2 are GTSNPN and SVGIG (reference sequence). CDR3 protein: CAWSPGSTTEAFF. In DNA, the CDR3 is TGTGCCTGGAGTCCCGGATCCACCACTGAAGCTTTCTTT.

This chain uses TRBV2 with TRBJ2-3; D may be TRBD1 (5 bases). The CDR3 length is 17 residues. V lost 7 bases, J lost 0 bases, and 20 bases lay in between. The germline V gene encodes CDR1 SNHLY and CDR2 FYNNEI. The CDR3 coding sequence is TGTGCCAGCATTCCCAGGGCCCAAGCCCGGAGCACAGATACGCAGTATTTT. It encodes CASIPRAQARSTDTQYF.

The chain uses TRBV18 and TRBJ2-1, with 9 bases fitting TRBD2. The trim removed 0 bases at V and 7 bases at J, leaving 7 bases unmatched. Germline-derived CDR1 and CDR2 are KGHSH and LQKENI. CDR3 length: 16 amino acids. The CDR3 protein is CASSPPAGGPGNEQFF. The CDR3 region has the DNA TGTGCCAGCTCACCACCGGCGGGGGGGCCTGGGAATGAGCAGTTCTTC.

The J gene is TRBJ2-4, the V gene TRBV5-1; D possibly matches TRBD1 or TRBD2 (5 bases each). Trimming took 3 bases from V and 8 from J, leaving 15 bases between them. The CDR3 loop spans 14 amino acids. The V gene's germline CDR1 is SGHRS and CDR2 YFSETQ. The CDR3 spells CASSSPSVGDIQYF. The CDR3 bases are TGCGCCAGCAGCTCCCCGTCGGTGGGGGACATTCAGTACTTC.

The J gene is TRBJ2-5, the V gene TRBV9, with D perhaps TRBD2 (5 bases). The CDR3 length is 13 residues. The V end lost 0 bases, the J end lost 9 bases, and 12 bases lay between the germline ends. Germline loops: CDR1 SGDLS, CDR2 YYNGEE. Here the CDR3 reads CASSVGTPGSQYF. Written as DNA, the CDR3 is TGTGCCAGCAGCGTAGGGACTCCCGGGTCCCAGTACTTC.

This clone occurred once. The chain links TRBV27 to TRBJ2-1, with 7 positions matching TRBD2. The CDR3 length is 15 residues. The germline CDR1 and CDR2 sequences are MNHEY and SMNVEV (reference sequence). With 6 bases clipped from V and 0 bases from J, the junction kept 5 bases outside the gene matches. CDR3 residues: CASREGRASYNEQFF. CDR3 nucleotides: TGTGCCAGCAGGGAGGGGAGGGCCTCCTACAATGAGCAGTTCTTC.

The chain recombines TRBV7-9 with TRBJ1-6, with unresolved D. The CDR3 contains 12 residues. Germline lookup yields CDR1 SEHNR and CDR2 FQNEAQ (reference sequence). The V and J ends lost 5 bases and 6 bases respectively, with 5 bases between them. This CDR3 is CASSEVNSPLHF. For the CDR3, the DNA is TGTGCCAGCAGCGAAGTTAATTCACCCCTCCACTTT.

The chain links TRBV4-1 to TRBJ2-7, with 7 nucleotides matching TRBD2. J was trimmed by 2 bases and V by 4 bases; bases with no gene match: 11. Germline V gene sequence: CDR1 MGHRA, CDR2 YSYEKL. This CDR3 spans 16 amino acids. CDR3 bases: TGCGCCAGCAGCCTCAGTCCCAGCCGGGGGGCCTACGAGCAGTACTTC. Its translation is CASSLSPSRGAYEQYF.

Turning to this clone: Germline and junction disagree at one end, which may indicate a read error. The chain recombines TRBV7-7 with TRBJ2-1, with TRBD2 matching 8 bases. This CDR3 is 15 amino acids long. The germline gives CDR1 SSHAT, CDR2 FNYEAQ (reference sequence). DNA of the CDR3: TGTGCTAGCAGCCCCGGGCTAGCGGGTTACAATGAGCAGTTCTTC. It codes for CASSPGLAGYNEQFF.

V gene TRBV6-5 combines with J gene TRBJ1-4, with 7 bases matching TRBD1. V lost 4 bases to trimming and J lost 6 bases; unmatched junction nucleotides: 11. The CDR3 length is 16 residues. Germline V CDR1 and CDR2: MNHEY, SVGAGI. The CDR3 nucleotides read TGTGCCAGCAGTTCCGGGACAGTCCTCAAAGATGAAAAACTGTTTTTT. It is translated as CASSSGTVLKDEKLFF.

The V gene is TRBV2, the J gene TRBJ2-1, with TRBD2 as a possible D gene (5 bases). The CDR3 is 16 amino acids. Germline CDR1 SNHLY, CDR2 FYNNEI. The ends were cut back, 2 bases at V and 3 bases at J, with 14 bases in the middle. CDR3 protein: CASSETPLADYNEQFF. CDR3 sequence (DNA): TGTGCCAGCAGTGAAACCCCCCTAGCTGACTACAATGAGCAGTTCTTC.

This clone showed up just once. The genes are TRBV19 and TRBJ2-3; D is unresolved. Germline loops: CDR1 LNHDA, CDR2 SQIVND (reference sequence). The CDR3 contains 11 residues. The germline V and J ends were trimmed by 3 bases and 4 bases, with 2 bases remaining between them. The CDR3 protein is CASSMSDTQYF. In DNA form, the CDR3 reads TGTGCCAGTAGTATGTCAGATACGCAGTATTTT.

J is TRBJ1-5 and V is TRBV19, with 7 bases matching TRBD1. The trim removed 5 bases at V and 1 base at J, leaving 8 bases unmatched. Germline CDR1 and CDR2: LNHDA and SQIVND (reference sequence). CDR3 length: 16 residues. DNA of the CDR3: TGTGCCAGTAGTGTTTCTACAGGGGCGAGCAATCAGCCCCAGCATTTT. This gives the protein CASSVSTGASNQPQHF. The full variable domain, its missing parts supplied by reference TRBV19 and TRBJ1-5, is DGGITQSPKYLFRKEGQNVTLSCEQNLNHDAMYWYRQDPGQGLRLIYYSQIVNDFQKGDIAEGYSVSREKKESFPLTVTSAQKNPTAFYLCASSVSTGASNQPQHFGDGTRLSIL.

The chain recombines TRBV5-1 with TRBJ2-7, with D possibly TRBD1 on 7 matching bases. The CDR3 has 16 amino acids. V dropped 3 bases and J dropped 3 bases, with 19 bases sitting between them. Germline lookup yields CDR1 SGHRS and CDR2 YFSETQ. The chain's CDR3 is CASSSGGTAVLYEQYF. The CDR3 DNA is TGCGCCAGCAGCTCTGGAGGGACAGCGGTCCTCTACGAGCAGTACTTC.

The chain is built from TRBV4-1 and TRBJ2-5; TRBD1 agrees at 7 bases. TRBJ2-7 explains the end of the DNA better; the J call may be wrong. The CDR3 consists of 14 residues. CDR1 and CDR2 (germline): MGHRA, YSYEKL. CDR3 protein: CASSQDGTENEQYF. The CDR3 DNA reads TGCGCCAGCAGCCAAGATGGGACAGAGAACGAGCAGTACTTC.

Regarding this clone: Other DNA sequences of this sample code for an identical CDR3. The genes are TRBV5-6 and TRBJ1-3; D unclear. Germline-derived CDR1 and CDR2 are SGHDT and YYEEEE. V was pared by 0 bases and J by 1 base, with 5 bases between. CDR3 length: 14 amino acids. CDR3 residues: CASSLVGSGNTIYF. Written as DNA, the CDR3 is TGTGCCAGCAGCTTGGTCGGTTCTGGAAACACCATATATTTT.

Notes on this clone: The same CDR3 arises from other DNA sequences in this sample as well. Here the CDR3 DNA reads TGTGCCAGCAGCCGTAGCGGGAGTTCCTACAATGAGCAGTTCTTC. Translated: CASSRSGSSYNEQFF. This chain uses TRBV9 with TRBJ2-1; 9 bases line up with TRBD2. The CDR3 is 15 amino acids. Germline assignment: CDR1 SGDLS and CDR2 YYNGEE. The V gene end was trimmed by 4 bases and the J gene end by 1 base; junction bases not matched to a gene: 3.

The genes are TRBV7-8 and TRBJ1-1; a possible D gene is TRBD1 (6 bases). V was pared by 5 bases and J by 8 bases, with 18 bases between. Germline loops: CDR1 SGHVS, CDR2 FQNEAQ. This CDR3 is built from 14 residues. The CDR3 is CASSTRIQGGEAFF. DNA for the CDR3: TGTGCCAGCAGCACGCGTATACAGGGTGGAGAAGCTTTCTTT.

The CDR3 is CAVQDRGPWSPLHF. CDR3 bases: TGTGCCGTACAAGACAGAGGTCCTTGGTCACCCCTCCACTTT. The chain carries TRBV19 and TRBJ1-6; D possibly corresponds to TRBD1 (5 bases). Germline V gene sequence: CDR1 LNHDA, CDR2 SQIVND (reference sequence). The CDR3 is made up of 14 amino acids. V was clipped by 11 bases and J by 10 bases, with 21 bases between them. The variable domain in full, with the rest retrieved from reference TRBV19 and TRBJ1-6, is DGGITQSPKYLFRKEGQNVTLSCEQNLNHDAMYWYRQDPGQGLRLIYYSQIVNDFQKGDIAEGYSVSREKKESFPLTVTSAQKNPTAFYLCAVQDRGPWSPLHFGNGTRLTVT.

This chain links TRBV9 with TRBJ2-5; TRBD2 agrees at 7 bases. Germline V gene lookup returns CDR1 SGDLS and CDR2 YYNGEE. The V segment lost 4 bases and the J segment 3 bases; nucleotides outside the gene matches: 6. The CDR3 totals 14 residues. The CDR3: CASSRAGLKETQYF. CDR3 nucleotides: TGTGCCAGCAGCCGAGCGGGGCTAAAAGAGACCCAGTACTTC. Full variable domain (missing parts from reference TRBV9 and TRBJ2-5): DSGVTQTPKHLITATGQRVTLRCSPRSGDLSVYWYQQSLDQGLQFLIQYYNGEERAKGNILERFSAQQFPDLHSELNLSSLELGDSALYFCASSRAGLKETQYFGPGTRLLVL.